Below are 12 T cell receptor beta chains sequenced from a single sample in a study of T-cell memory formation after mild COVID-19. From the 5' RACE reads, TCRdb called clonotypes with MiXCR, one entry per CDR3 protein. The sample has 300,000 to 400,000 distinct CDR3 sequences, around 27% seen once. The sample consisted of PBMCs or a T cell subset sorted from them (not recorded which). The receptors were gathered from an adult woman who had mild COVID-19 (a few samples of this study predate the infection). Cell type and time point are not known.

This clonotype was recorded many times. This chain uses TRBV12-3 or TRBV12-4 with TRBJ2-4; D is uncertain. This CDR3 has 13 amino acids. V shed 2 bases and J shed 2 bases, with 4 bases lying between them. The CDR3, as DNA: TGTGCCAGCAGTTTATCCTCCAAAAACATTCAGTACTTC. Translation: CASSLSSKNIQYF.

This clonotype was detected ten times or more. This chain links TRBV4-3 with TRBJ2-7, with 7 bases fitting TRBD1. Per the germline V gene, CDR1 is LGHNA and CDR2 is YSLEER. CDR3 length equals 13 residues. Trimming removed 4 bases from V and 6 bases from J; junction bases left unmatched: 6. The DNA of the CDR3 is TGCGCCAGCAGCCGCGACAGGGTCAGCGAGCAGTACTTC. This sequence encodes CASSRDRVSEQYF.

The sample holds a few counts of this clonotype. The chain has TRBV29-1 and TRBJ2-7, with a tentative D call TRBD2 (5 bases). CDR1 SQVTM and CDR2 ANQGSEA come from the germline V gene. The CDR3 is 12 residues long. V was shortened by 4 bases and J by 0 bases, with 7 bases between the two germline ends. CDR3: CSVGTFSYEQYF. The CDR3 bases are TGCAGCGTTGGGACTTTCTCCTACGAGCAGTACTTC.

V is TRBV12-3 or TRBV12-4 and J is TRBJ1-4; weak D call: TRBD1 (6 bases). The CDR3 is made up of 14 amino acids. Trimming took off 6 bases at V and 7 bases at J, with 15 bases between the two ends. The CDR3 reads CASRQEGGGEKLFF. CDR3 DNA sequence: TGTGCCAGCAGACAAGAGGGAGGGGGTGAAAAACTGTTTTTT.

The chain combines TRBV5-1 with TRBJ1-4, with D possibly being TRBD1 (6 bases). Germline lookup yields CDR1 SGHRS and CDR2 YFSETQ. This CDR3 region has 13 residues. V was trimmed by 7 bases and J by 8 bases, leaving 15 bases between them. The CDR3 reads CASGTGSGEKLFF. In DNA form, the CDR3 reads TGCGCCAGCGGTACAGGGTCAGGGGAAAAACTGTTTTTT.

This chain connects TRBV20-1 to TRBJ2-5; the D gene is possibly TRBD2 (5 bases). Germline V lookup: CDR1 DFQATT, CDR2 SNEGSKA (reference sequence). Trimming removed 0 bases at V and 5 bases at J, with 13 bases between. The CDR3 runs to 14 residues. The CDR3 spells CSARDPWGVETQYF. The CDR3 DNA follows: TGCAGTGCTAGAGATCCCTGGGGAGTGGAGACCCAGTACTTC.

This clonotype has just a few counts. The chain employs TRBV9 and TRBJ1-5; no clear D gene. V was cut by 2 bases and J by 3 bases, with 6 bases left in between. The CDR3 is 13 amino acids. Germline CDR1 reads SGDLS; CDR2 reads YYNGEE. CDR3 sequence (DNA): TGTGCCAGCAGCGTGGGGAACAATCAGCCCCAGCATTTT. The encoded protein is CASSVGNNQPQHF.

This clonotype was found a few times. CDR3 in amino acids: CASSLGRLEGYF. The CDR3 DNA reads TGTGCCAGCAGCTTGGGACGTTTGGAGGGGTACTTC. V usage is TRBV7-2 and J usage is TRBJ2-7; D is perhaps TRBD2 (6 bases). CDR1 is SGHTA, CDR2 FQGNSA, per germline. This CDR3 contains 12 residues. Trimming pared 3 bases from V and 12 bases from J, leaving 15 bases between.

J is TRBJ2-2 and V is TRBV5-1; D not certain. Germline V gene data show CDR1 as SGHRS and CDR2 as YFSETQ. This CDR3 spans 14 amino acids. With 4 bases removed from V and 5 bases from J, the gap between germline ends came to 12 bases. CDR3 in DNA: TGCGCCAGCAGCCCCCGGCAGACTACCGGGGAGCTGTTTTTT. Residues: CASSPRQTTGELFF.

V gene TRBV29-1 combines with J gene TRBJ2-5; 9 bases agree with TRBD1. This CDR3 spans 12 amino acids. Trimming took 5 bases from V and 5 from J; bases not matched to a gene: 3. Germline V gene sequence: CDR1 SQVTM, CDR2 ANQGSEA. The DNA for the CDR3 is TGCAGCGTTTCCGACAGGGGGGAGACCCAGTACTTC. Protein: CSVSDRGETQYF.

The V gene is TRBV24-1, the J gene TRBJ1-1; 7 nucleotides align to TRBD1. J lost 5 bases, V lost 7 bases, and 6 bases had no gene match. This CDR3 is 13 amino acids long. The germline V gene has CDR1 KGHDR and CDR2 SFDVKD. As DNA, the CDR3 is TGTGCCACCAGAGGACAGGTTTCGACTGAAGCTTTCTTT. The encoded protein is CATRGQVSTEAFF.

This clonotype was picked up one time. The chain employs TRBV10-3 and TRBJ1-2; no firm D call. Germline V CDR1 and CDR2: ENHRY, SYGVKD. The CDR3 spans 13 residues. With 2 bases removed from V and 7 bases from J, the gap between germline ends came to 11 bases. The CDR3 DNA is TGTGCCATCAGTGAGGGGGTTTCCAGTGGCTACACCTTC. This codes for CAISEGVSSGYTF.